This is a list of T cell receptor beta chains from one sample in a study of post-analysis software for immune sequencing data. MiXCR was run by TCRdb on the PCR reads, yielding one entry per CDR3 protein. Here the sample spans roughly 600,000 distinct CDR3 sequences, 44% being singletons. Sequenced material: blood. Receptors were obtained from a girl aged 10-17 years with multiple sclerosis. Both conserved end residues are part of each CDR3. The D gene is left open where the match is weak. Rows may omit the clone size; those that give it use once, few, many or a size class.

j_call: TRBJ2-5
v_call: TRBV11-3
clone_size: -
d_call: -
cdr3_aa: CASSPRTGRRGETQYF
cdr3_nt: TGTGCCAGCAGCCCCCGGACGGGGAGGAGAGGAGAGACCCAGTACTTC

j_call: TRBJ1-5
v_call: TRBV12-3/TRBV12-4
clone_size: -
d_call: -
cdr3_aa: CASRTELDQPQHF
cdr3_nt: TGTGCCAGCAGGACAGAACTTGATCAGCCCCAGCATTTT

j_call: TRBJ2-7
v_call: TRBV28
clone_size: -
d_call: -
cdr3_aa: CASSLFGEIYEQYF
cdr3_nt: TGTGCCAGCAGTTTATTTGGGGAAATCTACGAGCAGTACTTC

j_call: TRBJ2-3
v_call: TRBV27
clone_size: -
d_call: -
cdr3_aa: CASSSPPPGTDTQYF
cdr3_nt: TGTGCCAGCAGTTCCCCCCCGCCCGGCACAGATACGCAGTATTTT

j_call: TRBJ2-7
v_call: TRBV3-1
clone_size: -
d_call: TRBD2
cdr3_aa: CASRGTSGRRQYF
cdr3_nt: TGTGCCAGCAGAGGGACTAGCGGGAGGCGGCAGTACTTC

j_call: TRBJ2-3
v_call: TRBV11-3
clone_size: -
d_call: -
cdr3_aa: CASSLMETDTQYF
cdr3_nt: TGTGCCAGCAGCTTGATGGAGACAGATACGCAGTATTTT

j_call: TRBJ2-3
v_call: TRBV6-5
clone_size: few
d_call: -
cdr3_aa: CASIGGLTDTQYF
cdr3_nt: TGTGCCAGCATCGGGGGATTGACAGATACGCAGTATTTT

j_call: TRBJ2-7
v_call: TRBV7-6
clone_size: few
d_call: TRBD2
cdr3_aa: CASSLGWTSGKNEQYF
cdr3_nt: TGTGCCAGCAGCTTAGGTTGGACTAGCGGGAAGAACGAGCAGTACTTC

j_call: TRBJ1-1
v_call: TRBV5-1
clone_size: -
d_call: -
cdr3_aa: CASSSGQTGTEAFF
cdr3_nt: TGCGCCAGCTCATCGGGACAAACCGGCACTGAAGCTTTCTTT

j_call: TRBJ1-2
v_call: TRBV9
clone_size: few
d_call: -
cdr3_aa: CASSVRRGDGYTF
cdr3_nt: TGTGCCAGCAGCGTCAGGCGGGGGGATGGCTACACCTTC

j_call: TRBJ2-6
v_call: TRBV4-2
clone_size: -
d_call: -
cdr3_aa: CASSPTDAGPGANVLTF
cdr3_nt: TGTGCCAGCAGCCCCACAGATGCAGGGCCCGGGGCCAACGTCCTGACTTTC

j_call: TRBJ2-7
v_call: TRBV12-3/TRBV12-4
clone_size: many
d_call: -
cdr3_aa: CASSWQGYEQYF
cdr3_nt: TGTGCCAGCAGTTGGCAGGGCTACGAGCAGTACTTC

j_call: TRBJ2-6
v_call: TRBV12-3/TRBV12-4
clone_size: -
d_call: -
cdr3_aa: CASSLNQGSSGANVLTF
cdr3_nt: TGTGCCAGCAGTTTAAATCAGGGAAGTTCCGGGGCCAACGTCCTGACTTTC

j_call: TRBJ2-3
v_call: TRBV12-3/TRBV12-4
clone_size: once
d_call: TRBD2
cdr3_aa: CASSKMGLAGADAQYF
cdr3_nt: TGTGCCAGCAGTAAAATGGGACTAGCGGGGGCAGATGCGCAGTATTTT

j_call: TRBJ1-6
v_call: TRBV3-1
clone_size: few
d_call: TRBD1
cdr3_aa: CASSPGQPFNSPLHF
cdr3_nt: TGTGCCAGCAGCCCGGGACAGCCCTTTAATTCACCCCTCCACTTT

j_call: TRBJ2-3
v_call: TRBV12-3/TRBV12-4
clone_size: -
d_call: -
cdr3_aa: CASTNSCWAQYF
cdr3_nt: TGTGCCAGCACCAACAGTTGTTGGGCGCAGTATTTT

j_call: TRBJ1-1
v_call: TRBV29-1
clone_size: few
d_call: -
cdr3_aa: CSAAAALSRRLAFF
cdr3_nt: TGCAGCGCAGCTGCGGCTCTCAGTCGACGATTAGCTTTCTTT

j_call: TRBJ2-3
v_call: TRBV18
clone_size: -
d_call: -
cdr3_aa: CASSPEGGYTDTQYF
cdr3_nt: TGTGCCAGCTCACCCGAAGGAGGGTACACAGATACGCAGTATTTT

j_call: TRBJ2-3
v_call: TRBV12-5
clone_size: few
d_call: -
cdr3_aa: CASGLVGDTQYF
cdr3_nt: TGTGCTAGTGGTTTGGTAGGAGATACGCAGTATTTT

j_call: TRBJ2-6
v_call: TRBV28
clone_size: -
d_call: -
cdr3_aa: CASSSTILGANVLTF
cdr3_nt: TGTGCCAGCAGTTCCACAATTCTAGGGGCCAACGTCCTGACTTTC

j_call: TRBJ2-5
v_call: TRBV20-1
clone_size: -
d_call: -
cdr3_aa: CSASIIGGTLQETQYF
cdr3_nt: TGCAGTGCTAGTATCATAGGGGGGACCCTCCAAGAGACCCAGTACTTC

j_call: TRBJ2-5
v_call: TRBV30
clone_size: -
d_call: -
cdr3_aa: CAWSLTRKETQYF
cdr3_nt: TGTGCCTGGAGCCTGACTAGAAAAGAGACCCAGTACTTC

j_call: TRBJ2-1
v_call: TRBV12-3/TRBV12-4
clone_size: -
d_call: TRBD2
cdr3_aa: CASSSLAGEIDNEQFF
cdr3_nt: TGTGCCAGCAGTTCCTTAGCGGGAGAGATCGACAATGAGCAGTTCTTC

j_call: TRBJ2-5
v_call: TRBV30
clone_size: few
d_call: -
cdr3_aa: CAWSIPTATQYF
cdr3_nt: TGTGCCTGGAGTATTCCCACCGCGACCCAGTACTTC

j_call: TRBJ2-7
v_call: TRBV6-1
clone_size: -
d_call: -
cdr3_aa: CASKVEGISYEQYF
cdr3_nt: TGTGCCAGCAAAGTGGAGGGGATCTCCTACGAGCAGTACTTC

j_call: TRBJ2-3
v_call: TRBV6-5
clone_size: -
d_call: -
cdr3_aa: CASSYLREDTQYF
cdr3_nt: TGTGCCAGCAGTTACTTACGGGAGGATACGCAGTATTTT

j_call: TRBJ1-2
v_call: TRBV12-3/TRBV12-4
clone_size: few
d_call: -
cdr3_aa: CASSLRKMNYGYTF
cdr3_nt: TGTGCCAGCAGTTTAAGGAAAATGAACTATGGCTACACCTTC

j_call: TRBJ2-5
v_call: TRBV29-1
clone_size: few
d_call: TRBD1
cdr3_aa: CSVTGGRVETQYF
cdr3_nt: TGCAGCGTTACAGGGGGCAGGGTGGAGACCCAGTACTTC

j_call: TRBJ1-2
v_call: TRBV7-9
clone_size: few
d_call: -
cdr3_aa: CASSFGSGRVGYGYTF
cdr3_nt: TGTGCCAGCAGCTTCGGGTCCGGCAGGGTCGGCTATGGCTACACCTTC

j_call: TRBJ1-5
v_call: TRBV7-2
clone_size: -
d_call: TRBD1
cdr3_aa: CASSFRDREQPQHF
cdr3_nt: TGTGCCAGCAGTTTCCGGGACAGGGAGCAGCCCCAGCATTTT

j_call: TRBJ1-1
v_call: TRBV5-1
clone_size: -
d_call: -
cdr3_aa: CASSLYADNTEAFF
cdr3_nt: TGCGCCAGCAGCTTGTATGCAGATAACACTGAAGCTTTCTTT

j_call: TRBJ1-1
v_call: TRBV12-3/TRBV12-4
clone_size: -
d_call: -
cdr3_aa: CASTLRQENTEAFF
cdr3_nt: TGTGCCAGCACCCTACGACAGGAGAACACTGAAGCTTTCTTT

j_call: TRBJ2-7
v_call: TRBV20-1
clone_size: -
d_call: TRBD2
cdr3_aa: CSATTSVGEQYF
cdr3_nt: TGCAGTGCTACGACTAGCGTTGGCGAGCAGTACTTC

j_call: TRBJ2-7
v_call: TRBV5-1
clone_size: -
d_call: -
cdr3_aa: CASSLAVTRGVYEQYF
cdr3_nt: TGCGCCAGCAGCTTGGCCGTAACCCGAGGGGTCTACGAGCAGTACTTC

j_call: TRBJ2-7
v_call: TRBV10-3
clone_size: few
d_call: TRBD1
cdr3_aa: CAISDKAGTGGYEQYF
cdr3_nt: TGTGCCATCAGTGATAAAGCCGGGACAGGGGGGTACGAGCAGTACTTC

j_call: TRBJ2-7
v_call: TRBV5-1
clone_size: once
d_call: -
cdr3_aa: CAGSYQGIHEQYF
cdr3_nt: TGCGCCGGCAGCTATCAGGGTATCCACGAGCAGTACTTC

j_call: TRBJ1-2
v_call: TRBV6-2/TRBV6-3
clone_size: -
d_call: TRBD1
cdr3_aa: CASWTGNYGYTF
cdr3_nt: TGTGCCAGCTGGACAGGGAACTATGGCTACACCTTC

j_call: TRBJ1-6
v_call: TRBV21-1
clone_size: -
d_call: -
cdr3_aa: CASSKAARENSSPKYNSPLHF
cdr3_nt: TGTGCCAGCAGCAAAGCTGCCAGGGAGAATAGCAGTCCCAAGTATAATTCACCCCTCCACTTT

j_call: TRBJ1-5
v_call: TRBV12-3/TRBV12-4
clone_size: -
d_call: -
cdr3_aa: CASSDRELSNQPQHF
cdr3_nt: TGTGCCAGCAGTGATCGGGAATTAAGCAATCAGCCCCAGCATTTT

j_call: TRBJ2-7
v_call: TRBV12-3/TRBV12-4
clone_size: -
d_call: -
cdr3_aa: CASSFADSYEQYF
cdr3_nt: TGTGCCAGCAGTTTCGCGGACTCCTACGAGCAGTACTTC

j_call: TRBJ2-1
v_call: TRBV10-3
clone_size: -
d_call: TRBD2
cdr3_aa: CAISRDYPFYNEQFF
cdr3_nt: TGTGCCATCAGTCGGGACTACCCCTTCTACAATGAGCAGTTCTTC

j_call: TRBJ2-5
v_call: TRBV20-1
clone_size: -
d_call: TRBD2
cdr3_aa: CSARDLLAAQETQYF
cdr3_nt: TGCAGTGCTAGAGATCTACTAGCGGCCCAAGAGACCCAGTACTTC

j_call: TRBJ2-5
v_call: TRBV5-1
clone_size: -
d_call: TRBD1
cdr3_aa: CASSRRTGLETQYF
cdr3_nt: TGCGCCAGCAGCCGACGGACAGGGTTGGAGACCCAGTACTTC

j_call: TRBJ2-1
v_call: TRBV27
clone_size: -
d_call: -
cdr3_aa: CASLGGGTYNEQFF
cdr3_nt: TGTGCCAGCCTGGGAGGGGGGACCTACAATGAGCAGTTCTTC

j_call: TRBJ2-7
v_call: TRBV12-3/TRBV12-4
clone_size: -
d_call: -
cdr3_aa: CASRPGRWDEQYF
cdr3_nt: TGTGCCAGCAGGCCCGGACGTTGGGATGAGCAGTACTTC

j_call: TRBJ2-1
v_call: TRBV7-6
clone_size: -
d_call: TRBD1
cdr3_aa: CASSPGTGVSDEQFF
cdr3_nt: TGTGCCAGCAGCCCCGGGACAGGGGTATCAGATGAGCAGTTCTTC

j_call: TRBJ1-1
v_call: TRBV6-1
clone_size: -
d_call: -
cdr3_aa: CASKNSLNTEAFF
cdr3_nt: TGTGCCAGCAAGAACAGTTTGAACACTGAAGCTTTCTTT

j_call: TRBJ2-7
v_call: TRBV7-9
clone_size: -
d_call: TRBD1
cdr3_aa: CASSLAGGQGDEQYF
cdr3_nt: TGTGCCAGCAGCTTAGCGGGGGGACAGGGGGACGAGCAGTACTTC

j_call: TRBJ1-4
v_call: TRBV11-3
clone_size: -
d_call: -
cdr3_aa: CASSSRRDWKYEKLFF
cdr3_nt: TGTGCCAGCAGCTCCCGCCGGGATTGGAAGTACGAAAAACTGTTTTTT

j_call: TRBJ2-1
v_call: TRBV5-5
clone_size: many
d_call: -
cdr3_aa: CASSLGSTGNEQFF
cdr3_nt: TGTGCCAGCAGCTTGGGCTCCACTGGCAATGAGCAGTTCTTC

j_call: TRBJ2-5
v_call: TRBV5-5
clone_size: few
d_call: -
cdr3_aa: CASSRGAYQETQYF
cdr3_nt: TGTGCCAGCAGCCGAGGGGCATACCAAGAGACCCAGTACTTC

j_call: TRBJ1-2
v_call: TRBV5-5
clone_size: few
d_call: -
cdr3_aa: CASSLALQAGYGYTF
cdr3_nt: TGTGCCAGCAGCTTGGCATTACAGGCCGGGTATGGCTACACCTTC

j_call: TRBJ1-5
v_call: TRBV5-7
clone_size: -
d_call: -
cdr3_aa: CASSLDGLASAQLSNQPQHF
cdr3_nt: TGTGCCAGCAGCTTGGATGGGTTGGCCAGTGCACAACTTAGCAATCAGCCCCAGCATTTT

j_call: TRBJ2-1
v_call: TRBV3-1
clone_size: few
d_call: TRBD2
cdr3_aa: CASSAGTSAYNEQFF
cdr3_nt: TGTGCCAGCTCCGCCGGGACTAGCGCCTACAATGAGCAGTTCTTC

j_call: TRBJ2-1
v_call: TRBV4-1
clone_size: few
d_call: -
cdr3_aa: CASSQGDGNEQFF
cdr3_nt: TGCGCCAGCAGCCAAGGGGATGGCAATGAGCAGTTCTTC